Below, one TCR beta chain is given with its context. The entry originates in a study of blood T cell repertoires in COVID-19. Original processing notes: Counts of nucleated cells, estimated from reference gene primer amplification, were obtained. Measured with immunoSEQ multiplex PCR; TCRdb has only the in-frame clones, and not every one. V and J calls and clone size are copied from that table; D and trimming were computed from the DNA. The data contain approximately 50,000 clones, around 87% of them singletons. Between the trimmed V and J ends, which lost 4 bases and 3 bases, there was a span of 12 bases. The germline gives CDR1 MGHRA, CDR2 YSYEKL. CDR3 length: 15 amino acids.

The sequencing input was peripheral blood. The receptor was derived from a man over 45 with acute or convalescent COVID-19. This sequence joins TRBV4-1 and TRBJ2-2; D is possibly TRBD1 (5 bases). CDR3 coding DNA: TGCGCCAGCAGCCTACACCTAGGGGACACCGGGGAGCTGTTTTTT. This encodes CASSLHLGDTGELFF.